This T cell receptor beta chain stems from a study of Ad26.COV2.S vaccination and SARS-CoV-2 variants. Study-level information: By the intramuscular route, Ad26.COV2.S was given once, or twice 56 days apart.

Regarding this clone: Other DNA sequences in this specimen translate into the identical CDR3.

Treatment indicated: some 20 received Ad26.COV2.S at low or high dose, single or two shots; about five received placebo; per-sample allocation not given. The samples were gathered on day 63 after the first injection of vaccine or placebo. The V and J ends lost 5 bases and 6 bases respectively, with 11 bases between them. The CDR3 has 13 residues. Assay: immunoSEQ multiplex PCR; the TCRdb copy retains only in-frame clones and omits some. The table has some 340,000 clones, around 84% seen once. The genes are TRBV12-3 or TRBV12-4 and TRBJ2-1; TRBD1 is a possible D gene (6 bases). Sample: peripheral blood, taken in a trial of Ad26.COV2.S vaccine versus placebo. The TCR was taken from a person aged 18-60 years who received the Ad26.COV2.S COVID-19 vaccine or a placebo. The CDR3 sequence is CASSLTGANEQFF. The DNA for the CDR3 is TGTGCCAGCAGTCTGACAGGAGCCAATGAGCAGTTCTTC.